A single sample is the source of the 26 T cell receptor beta chains below, sequenced in a study of beta chain features in type 1 diabetes (dated by TCRdb to the late 2010s). Libraries came from the immunoSEQ multiplex PCR assay. The entire amount of isolated RNA was reverse transcribed using the High Capacity cDNA Reverse Transcription Kit, so the sequenced TCRB transcripts were expressed ones. In TCRdb, the immuneACCESS table is reduced to in-frame sequences with V and J assigned. These tables do not hold every clone; where another copy was compared, an unresolved V gene accounts for under half, and the others remain unexplained. The sample records about 930,000 clones, 17% of which are singletons. The leading ten clones occupy about 0.02% of the sample. Sequencing was carried out using naive CD4+ T cells from blood. The label giving this sample's cell subset or site can be read as: true naive CD4+ T cells. Receptors were obtained from a woman in her late teens or twenties in good health.

The chain employs TRBV4-2 and TRBJ2-1; maybe TRBD2 (6 bases). The V end lost 4 bases, the J end lost 8 bases, and 24 bases lay between the germline ends. Germline V gene data show CDR1 as LGHNA and CDR2 as YNFKEQ. The CDR3 has 17 amino acids. The CDR3 bases are TGTGCCAGCAGCCCCCTTATCGGAGGGGAGAAGTCCTATGAGCAGTTCTTC. This gives the protein CASSPLIGGEKSYEQFF.

The chain combines TRBV5-4 with TRBJ2-7, with 7 nucleotides matching TRBD2. CDR1 SGHNT and CDR2 YYREEE come from the germline V gene (reference sequence). CDR3 length: 14 residues. The V segment lost 5 bases and the J segment 2 bases; nucleotides outside the gene matches: 7. The DNA of the CDR3 is TGTGCCAGCAGAAAGGCGGGGGACCCCTACGAGCAGTACTTC. Protein: CASRKAGDPYEQYF.

This clone was detected only a few times. This chain uses TRBV21-1 with TRBJ2-3; TRBD1 was called by the table and not checked on the DNA. TRBV21-1 is an annotated pseudogene. The CDR3 length is 14 residues. CDR3 nucleotides: TGTGCCAGCGCGGAGACAGGGAAATCAGATACGCAGTATTTT. Encoded protein: CASAETGKSDTQYF.

There are a few counts of this clone. V gene TRBV15 combines with J gene TRBJ2-5, with a possible D match to TRBD2 (5 bases). Per germline, CDR1 LNHNV and CDR2 YYDKDF (reference sequence). V was cut by 5 bases and J by 3 bases, with 13 bases left in between. CDR3 length equals 14 residues. This CDR3 is CATSRRTGEETQYF. The CDR3 DNA reads as TGTGCCACCAGCCGACGGACTGGCGAAGAGACCCAGTACTTC.

The CDR3 loop reads CASSPGGGTDTQYF. The CDR3 region has the DNA TGTGCCAGCTCACCAGGGGGGGGCACAGATACGCAGTATTTT. The chain links TRBV18 to TRBJ2-3; 7 bases fit TRBD2. The CDR3 has 14 residues. Germline V gives CDR1 KGHSH, CDR2 LQKENI. The junction had 0 bases not matched to a gene; V was cut back by 2 bases and J by 1 base.

This clone has ten or more counts. The same CDR3 also results from other DNA sequences found in this sample. The chain uses TRBV2 and TRBJ2-7; D ambiguous. The CDR3 covers 11 residues. The V gene's germline CDR1 is SNHLY and CDR2 FYNNEI. V lost 3 bases and J 3 bases, leaving 3 bases between the germline ends. DNA for the CDR3: TGTGCCAGCAGTGAGGGCTACGAGCAGTACTTC. This gives the protein CASSEGYEQYF.

This clone was counted a few times. The chain recombines TRBV21-1 with TRBJ2-3. TRBV21-1 is designated a pseudogene. The CDR3 loop spans 16 amino acids. In DNA, the CDR3 is TGTGCCAGCAGCAAATCTACCTCGGCCTGCACAGATACGCAGTATTTT. Translated, it gives CASSKSTSACTDTQYF.

The chain combines TRBV15 with TRBJ1-4, with D unresolved. This CDR3 region has 12 residues. V dropped 2 bases and J dropped 5 bases, with 3 bases sitting between them. Per the germline V gene, CDR1 is LNHNV and CDR2 is YYDKDF (reference sequence). DNA for the CDR3: TGTGCCACCAGCAGAAAGAATGAAAAACTGTTTTTT. As protein: CATSRKNEKLFF. Full variable domain (missing parts from reference TRBV15 and TRBJ1-4): DAMVIQNPRYQVTQFGKPVTLSCSQTLNHNVMYWYQQKSSQAPKLLFHYYDKDFNNEADTPDNFQSRRPNTSFCFLDIRSPGLGDTAMYLCATSRKNEKLFFGSGTQLSVL.

This clone came up a few times. J is TRBJ2-3 and V is TRBV5-1; possibly TRBD1 for D (6 bases). Trimming left V 4 bases short and J 14 bases short, with 26 bases between. Germline lookup yields CDR1 SGHRS and CDR2 YFSETQ. This CDR3 contains 15 residues. The CDR3 sequence: CASSPTSPRDTYPYF. CDR3 DNA: TGCGCCAGCAGCCCAACCTCCCCCAGGGACACATACCCGTATTTT.

Only a few counts were recorded for this clone. The gene calls are TRBV7-9 and TRBJ2-3, with TRBD2 as a possible D gene (6 bases). The CDR3 has 16 residues. Per the germline V gene, CDR1 is SEHNR and CDR2 is FQNEAQ (reference sequence). The ends were cut back, 1 base at V and 5 bases at J, with 16 bases in the middle. DNA for the CDR3: TGTGCCAGCAGCTTAGGATCCCAACGGGAGTTAGATACGCAGTATTTT. It is translated as CASSLGSQRELDTQYF.

V usage is TRBV6-6 and J usage is TRBJ1-4; D is undetermined. Germline CDR1 is MNHNY and CDR2 is SVGAGI (reference sequence). V was cut by 6 bases and J by 0 bases, with 11 bases left in between. The CDR3 runs 15 residues. The CDR3 DNA reads TGTGCCAGCAGCAGCACCGGTGCAACTAATGAAAAACTGTTTTTT. This codes for CASSSTGATNEKLFF.

This clone was found a few times. The V call is TRBV28, the J call TRBJ1-3; 7 positions match TRBD1. Germline CDR1 MDHEN, CDR2 SYDVKM. The CDR3 runs 14 residues. The V segment lost 7 bases and the J segment 2 bases; nucleotides outside the gene matches: 5. The CDR3: CASTDRVPGNTIYF. The CDR3 region has the DNA TGTGCCAGCACCGACAGGGTACCTGGAAACACCATATATTTT.

The chain employs TRBV6-5 and TRBJ1-1, with a tentative D call TRBD1 (6 bases). The CDR3 contains 14 residues. V was shortened by 6 bases and J by 1 base, with 12 bases between the two germline ends. In germline, CDR1 is MNHEY, CDR2 SVGAGI. CDR3 sequence (DNA): TGTGCCAGCAGACAGGGTTGGGGGAACACTGAAGCTTTCTTT. Protein product: CASRQGWGNTEAFF.

This clone was seen a few times. The chain combines TRBV7-2 with TRBJ1-1; D not resolved. The CDR3 sequence is 15 residues long. V was shortened by 4 bases and J by 1 base, with 13 bases between the two germline ends. The germline V gene encodes CDR1 SGHTA and CDR2 FQGNSA. CDR3 in DNA: TGTGCCAGCAGCTATGACGGACGAGGGAACACTGAAGCTTTCTTT. Amino acid sequence: CASSYDGRGNTEAFF.

This clone appeared a few times. The sample holds other DNA sequences that translate to the same CDR3. DNA for the CDR3: TGTGCCAGCAGCTTAGCTGTGAACACTGAAGCTTTCTTT. Amino acid sequence: CASSLAVNTEAFF. V is TRBV11-2 and J is TRBJ1-1, with D uncertain. Germline CDR1 is SGHAT and CDR2 is FQNNGV. This CDR3 region has 13 residues. Trimming removed 1 base from V and 0 bases from J, with 3 bases in between.

The chain joins TRBV29-1 to TRBJ1-4; D unclear. Germline assignment: CDR1 SQVTM and CDR2 ANQGSEA. The V end was cut by 4 bases, the J end by 7 bases, with 10 bases between. The CDR3 runs to 12 residues. The CDR3 DNA sequence: TGCAGCGTTGGTCAGTCGGGTGAAAAACTGTTTTTT. Amino acids: CSVGQSGEKLFF. Variable domain in full (rest from reference TRBV29-1 and TRBJ1-4): SAVISQKPSRDICQRGTSLTIQCQVDSQVTMMFWYRQQPGQSLTLIATANQGSEATYESGFVIDKFPISRPNLTFSTLTVSNMSPEDSSIYLCSVGQSGEKLFFGSGTQLSVL.

This clone was picked up a small number of times. The chain recombines TRBV25-1 with TRBJ2-7; D ambiguous. Germline CDR1 MGHDK, CDR2 SYGVNS. There are 14 residues in the CDR3. Between the trimmed V and J ends, which lost 8 bases and 0 bases, there was a span of 14 bases. This CDR3 is CASPRPLYSYEQYF. In nucleotides, the CDR3 is TGTGCCAGCCCGCGGCCCCTATACTCCTACGAGCAGTACTTC.

The genes are TRBV5-1 and TRBJ2-5, with D possibly being TRBD2 (6 bases). This CDR3 comprises 19 residues. Germline CDR1 SGHRS, CDR2 YFSETQ. The V and J ends lost 2 bases and 2 bases respectively, with 25 bases between them. This chain's CDR3 is CASSFSAGGPGLMQETQYF. For the CDR3, the DNA is TGCGCCAGCAGCTTTTCGGCAGGAGGGCCCGGATTAATGCAAGAGACCCAGTACTTC.

The V gene is TRBV10-2, the J gene TRBJ2-1; D gene unclear. V shed 4 bases and J shed 9 bases, with 13 bases lying between them. From germline, CDR1 is WSHSY and CDR2 SAAADI. This CDR3 contains 13 residues. CDR3: CASSVSFLSEQFF. As DNA, the CDR3 is TGCGCCAGCAGTGTTAGCTTTTTGAGTGAGCAGTTCTTC.

The chain carries TRBV9 and TRBJ2-7, with 8 positions matching TRBD1. Germline CDR1 and CDR2: SGDLS and YYNGEE. With 0 bases clipped from V and 6 bases from J, the junction kept 8 bases outside the gene matches. The CDR3 is made up of 15 amino acids. In DNA form, the CDR3 reads TGTGCCAGCAGCGTAGGGACCCTGACAGGGGCCGAGCAGTACTTC. Translated: CASSVGTLTGAEQYF.

This clone was seen a handful of times. The chain joins TRBV5-1 to TRBJ2-1, with a weak D call TRBD2 (5 bases). The germline gives CDR1 SGHRS, CDR2 YFSETQ. V lost 0 bases, J lost 4 bases, and 11 bases lay in between. The CDR3 loop spans 15 amino acids. The CDR3 DNA reads as TGCGCCAGCAGCTTGGGGTTTAGCGTGTACAATGAGCAGTTCTTC. Translating gives CASSLGFSVYNEQFF.

This chain uses TRBV6-1 with TRBJ2-1, with D uncertain. The CDR3 spans 11 residues. The V gene's germline CDR1 is MNHNS and CDR2 SASEGT. Trimming left V 3 bases short and J 10 bases short, with 7 bases between. CDR3 protein: CASSDQTEQFF. For the CDR3, the DNA is TGTGCCAGCAGTGACCAAACCGAGCAGTTCTTC.

This clone was seen only a few times. This chain joins TRBV7-9 and TRBJ2-5; D not resolved. CDR1 and CDR2 from the germline V gene are SEHNR and FQNEAQ (reference sequence). The ends were cut back, 2 bases at V and 4 bases at J, with 20 bases in the middle. The CDR3 sequence is 17 residues long. The CDR3 reads CASSLLRDLAKPETQYF. CDR3 DNA sequence: TGTGCCAGCAGCTTACTTCGCGACCTTGCTAAACCAGAGACCCAGTACTTC. Full variable domain (missing parts from reference TRBV7-9 and TRBJ2-5): DTGVSQNPRHKITKRGQNVTFRCDPISEHNRLYWYRQTLGQGPEFLTYFQNEAQLEKSRLLSDRFSAERPKGSFSTLEIQRTEQGDSAMYLCASSLLRDLAKPETQYFGPGTRLLVL.

V usage is TRBV18 and J usage is TRBJ2-3, with TRBD2 matching over 12 bases. The V segment lost 1 base and the J segment 1 base; nucleotides outside the gene matches: 0. Per the germline V gene, CDR1 is KGHSH and CDR2 is LQKENI. The CDR3 extends over 16 amino acids. The CDR3 region has the DNA TGTGCCAGCTCACCACGGACTAGCGGGGGCACAGATACGCAGTATTTT. Translation gives CASSPRTSGGTDTQYF.

The V gene is TRBV7-2, the J gene TRBJ2-2; D is uncertain. V was pared by 5 bases and J by 3 bases, with 7 bases between. The CDR3 has 13 amino acids. Per germline, CDR1 SGHTA and CDR2 FQGNSA. The CDR3 here is CASSPIYTGELFF. In DNA, the CDR3 is TGTGCCAGCAGCCCTATATACACCGGGGAGCTGTTTTTT.

In this sample, this clone turned up once. The chain joins TRBV6-1 to TRBJ2-3; D is undetermined. Germline V lookup: CDR1 MNHNS, CDR2 SASEGT. Trimming took 6 bases from V and 4 from J, leaving 11 bases between them. This CDR3 is 13 amino acids long. CDR3 sequence: CASSVIGADTQYF. DNA of the CDR3: TGTGCCAGCAGCGTCATCGGAGCAGATACGCAGTATTTT.